Below are 29 T cell receptor beta chains sequenced from a single sample in a study of CD8 T cells in ankylosing spondylitis. Their antigens are not known. TCRdb reanalysed the 5' RACE reads using MiXCR and keeps one entry per CDR3 protein. The sample carries fewer than 450,000 distinct CDR3 sequences, over 15% recorded once. Study outcomes and limitations: A TCR beta motif of 7 to 9 highly homologous variants seemed to mark ankylosing spondylitis blood.

Material: blood, either unsorted or a sorted T cell fraction (not recorded which). Source of these receptors: a male donor with ankylosing spondylitis.

This clonotype occurred a few times. V usage is TRBV7-9 and J usage is TRBJ2-3, with TRBD2 matching over 8 bases. The trim removed 7 bases at V and 2 bases at J, leaving 5 bases unmatched. The CDR3 runs to 14 residues. Germline loops: CDR1 SEHNR, CDR2 FQNEAQ (reference sequence). The CDR3 spells CASTFSGTTDTQYF. The CDR3 nucleotides read TGTGCCAGCACCTTTAGCGGGACCACAGATACGCAGTATTTT.

This chain uses TRBV3-1 with TRBJ2-1; TRBD1 aligns across 8 bases. This CDR3 has 17 residues. The V gene end was trimmed by 1 base and the J gene end by 7 bases; junction bases not matched to a gene: 12. Germline values: CDR1 LGHDT, CDR2 YNNKEL (reference sequence). In DNA, the CDR3 is TGTGCCAGCAGCCAAGGGCGGGACCAGGGGGCCTGGAATGAGCAGTTCTTC. This sequence encodes CASSQGRDQGAWNEQFF.

This clonotype was counted at least ten times. This rearrangement joins TRBV20-1 to TRBJ2-1; D may be TRBD1 (5 bases). This CDR3 has 14 amino acids. CDR1 and CDR2 (germline): DFQATT, SNEGSKA (reference sequence). Trimming stripped 1 base from V and 2 bases from J, with 9 bases between. The CDR3 loop reads CSARGRVTYNEQFF. CDR3 nucleotides: TGCAGTGCTAGAGGCAGGGTCACCTACAATGAGCAGTTCTTC.

This rearrangement joins TRBV11-1 to TRBJ2-2; 14 bases agree with TRBD2. The junction had 19 bases not matched to a gene; V was cut back by 6 bases and J by 4 bases. CDR3 length equals 21 residues. Germline V gene lookup returns CDR1 SGHAT and CDR2 FQDESV (reference sequence). Written as DNA, the CDR3 is TGTGCCAGCAGGTCCAACCCTGGGACTAGCGGGAGTGCCGCGGGCACCGGGGAGCTGTTTTTT. Amino acid sequence: CASRSNPGTSGSAAGTGELFF.

The chain employs TRBV6-2 or TRBV6-3 and TRBJ2-5; TRBD2 aligns across 9 bases. Germline loops: CDR1 MNHEY, CDR2 SVGEGT. The CDR3 loop spans 16 amino acids. The junction had 8 bases not matched to a gene; V was cut back by 4 bases and J by 2 bases. The CDR3 reads CASSWGGLASQETQYF. CDR3 sequence (DNA): TGTGCCAGCAGTTGGGGCGGACTAGCGAGTCAAGAGACCCAGTACTTC.

This clonotype was picked up a small number of times. This chain connects TRBV3-1 to TRBJ2-2, with D possibly matching TRBD1 (5 bases). Germline CDR1 and CDR2: LGHDT and YNNKEL (reference sequence). V was trimmed by 3 bases and J by 6 bases, leaving 11 bases between them. This CDR3 comprises 14 residues. Written as DNA, the CDR3 is TGTGCCAGCAGCCAGAACAGGTCGCCCGGGGAGCTGTTTTTT. This translates into CASSQNRSPGELFF.

The chain links TRBV5-5 to TRBJ2-7; D might be TRBD1 (5 bases). Trimming pared 4 bases from V and 4 bases from J, leaving 18 bases between. This CDR3 spans 15 amino acids. Germline V gene lookup returns CDR1 SGHKS and CDR2 YYEKEE (reference sequence). The CDR3: CASSPLRGGGYEQYF. As DNA, the CDR3 is TGTGCCAGCAGCCCACTAAGGGGTGGTGGGTACGAGCAGTACTTC.

This clonotype was observed a handful of times. The rearrangement joins TRBV14 to TRBJ1-6, with TRBD1 matching over 7 bases. The CDR3 covers 15 residues. CDR1 SGHDN and CDR2 FVKESK come from the germline V gene. V was pared by 5 bases and J by 7 bases, with 8 bases of the junction left unmatched. Here the CDR3 reads CASSDWDRVNSPLHF. The CDR3 DNA follows: TGTGCCAGCAGCGACTGGGACAGAGTCAATTCACCCCTCCACTTT.

This chain links TRBV4-1 with TRBJ1-2, with a tentative D call TRBD1 (5 bases). V shed 0 bases and J shed 4 bases, with 12 bases lying between them. The germline V gene has CDR1 MGHRA and CDR2 YSYEKL. CDR3 size: 15 residues. The CDR3 is CASSQEGYRLYGYTF. CDR3 coding DNA: TGCGCCAGCAGCCAAGAAGGGTACAGGCTCTATGGCTACACCTTC.

V and J are TRBV5-1 and TRBJ1-3; D remains unclear. The CDR3 is 14 amino acids. Germline CDR1 reads SGHRS; CDR2 reads YFSETQ. Trimming took 4 bases from V and 2 from J, leaving 10 bases between them. The CDR3 loop is CASSASSAGNTIYF. The DNA of the CDR3 is TGCGCCAGCAGCGCCTCATCCGCTGGAAACACCATATATTTT.

This clonotype was observed a handful of times. The rearrangement joins TRBV5-1 to TRBJ2-7; no definite D call. Germline values: CDR1 SGHRS, CDR2 YFSETQ. V lost 3 bases to trimming and J lost 1 base, with 11 bases between them. The CDR3 consists of 14 residues. In DNA form, the CDR3 reads TGCGCCAGCAGCTCCATAGACCGGTCCTACGAGCAGTACTTC. Translation gives CASSSIDRSYEQYF.

The rearrangement uses TRBV28 and TRBJ1-2, with a possible D match to TRBD1 (5 bases). Germline lookup yields CDR1 MDHEN and CDR2 SYDVKM. This CDR3 comprises 14 residues. V lost 7 bases, J lost 2 bases, and 14 bases lay in between. CDR3 loop: CASKVGAGNYGYTF. CDR3 DNA: TGTGCCAGCAAGGTCGGGGCCGGGAACTATGGCTACACCTTC.

This clonotype was seen more than once but under ten times. V is TRBV29-1 and J is TRBJ2-1, with 7 bases fitting TRBD2. Germline V gene sequence: CDR1 SQVTM, CDR2 ANQGSEA. J gave up 4 bases and V 6 bases, and 12 bases lay outside the gene matches. This CDR3 contains 15 residues. Written as DNA, the CDR3 is TGCAGCGTACAGCCCGCTAGCGGCATATACAATGAGCAGTTCTTC. The encoded protein is CSVQPASGIYNEQFF.

A few counts support this clonotype. DNA of the CDR3: TGTGCCAGCAGTGAAACTTTCCAACGGACCAATCAGCCCCAGCATTTT. It encodes CASSETFQRTNQPQHF. The chain links TRBV6-1 to TRBJ1-5; D not certain. CDR3 length: 16 amino acids. The germline V gene encodes CDR1 MNHNS and CDR2 SASEGT. With 2 bases removed from V and 3 bases from J, the gap between germline ends came to 14 bases.

This clonotype was seen just once. A much larger clonotype is one base distant, so this may be a read error. V usage is TRBV2 and J usage is TRBJ1-1; D gene ambiguous. CDR1 and CDR2 (germline): SNHLY, FYNNEI. Deletions cut 6 bases from V and 0 bases from J, with 8 bases between. The CDR3 sequence is 13 residues long. The CDR3, as DNA: TGTGCCAGCAGCTACCAGGTGAACACTGAAGCTTTCTTT. It codes for CASSYQVNTEAFF.

The CDR3 DNA reads TGTGCCAGCAGCAAACGGGACGGTCAGGGGGAGACCCAGTACTTC. It encodes CASSKRDGQGETQYF. The chain is built from TRBV7-2 and TRBJ2-5; weak D call: TRBD1 (6 bases). Trimming cost V 5 bases and J 5 bases, with 18 bases left between them. The CDR3 is made up of 15 amino acids. Germline V gives CDR1 SGHTA, CDR2 FQGNSA.

This clonotype has ten or more counts. The chain couples TRBV7-8 to TRBJ2-7; D possibly corresponds to TRBD2 (7 bases). Germline V gene lookup returns CDR1 SGHVS and CDR2 FQNEAQ. The CDR3 covers 17 residues. Trimming took 1 base from V and 2 from J, leaving 18 bases between them. The DNA for the CDR3 is TGTGCCAGCAGCTTAGGGTTCGGGGCGGGGGCGACCTACGAGCAGTACTTC. Amino acids: CASSLGFGAGATYEQYF.

The rearrangement uses TRBV12-3 or TRBV12-4 and TRBJ1-3; D is undetermined. Trimming shortened V by 2 bases and J by 8 bases, and 7 bases separated the two germline ends. This CDR3 comprises 12 residues. The DNA of the CDR3 is TGTGCCAGCAGTTTAATGCGAGACACCATATATTTT. Amino acids: CASSLMRDTIYF.

This clonotype appeared a few times. The gene calls are TRBV7-2 and TRBJ2-7, with TRBD1 matching 12 bases. The J segment lost 6 bases and the V segment lost 4 bases, leaving 1 base of the junction unmatched. The CDR3 runs to 13 residues. In germline, CDR1 is SGHTA, CDR2 FQGNSA. The CDR3 sequence is CASSWDRGREQYF. As DNA, the CDR3 is TGTGCCAGCAGCTGGGACAGGGGGCGCGAGCAGTACTTC.

This clonotype showed up just a few times. The chain is built from TRBV7-2 and TRBJ2-3, with D perhaps TRBD1 or TRBD2 (7 bases each). CDR3 length: 12 residues. CDR1 is SGHTA, CDR2 FQGNSA, per germline. The V end lost 5 bases, the J end lost 10 bases, and 13 bases lay between the germline ends. CDR3 DNA sequence: TGTGCCAGCAGCCCAGGGGGGGGTGCGCAGTATTTT. Encoded protein: CASSPGGGAQYF.

In its sample, this clonotype was seen a few times. CDR3 loop: CASRTGTSGRIVTGELFF. The CDR3 DNA is TGTGCCAGCAGGACGGGGACTAGCGGGAGGATAGTCACCGGGGAGCTGTTTTTT. This rearrangement joins TRBV6-2 or TRBV6-3 to TRBJ2-2, with 15 nucleotides matching TRBD2. V lost 6 bases to trimming and J lost 4 bases; unmatched junction nucleotides: 9. The CDR3 has 18 amino acids. Germline loops: CDR1 MNHEY, CDR2 SVGEGT.

This clonotype showed up just a few times. V usage is TRBV15 and J usage is TRBJ2-7, with D perhaps being TRBD1 or TRBD2 (6 bases each). Deletions cut 1 base from V and 6 bases from J, with 13 bases between. There are 14 residues in the CDR3. The germline V gene has CDR1 LNHNV and CDR2 YYDKDF (reference sequence). For the CDR3, the DNA is TGTGCCACCAGCAGAGGGGCAGGGGAGGCCGAGCAGTACTTC. This sequence encodes CATSRGAGEAEQYF.

This clonotype was detected only a few times. The chain links TRBV5-5 to TRBJ1-5; D unclear. Germline V gene sequence: CDR1 SGHKS, CDR2 YYEKEE (reference sequence). V was shortened by 4 bases and J by 6 bases, with 11 bases between the two germline ends. The CDR3 is 13 amino acids. The DNA for the CDR3 is TGTGCCAGCAGCCTTGCCCCCGGTCAGCCCCAGCATTTT. Residues: CASSLAPGQPQHF.

A few counts support this clonotype. The chain carries TRBV29-1 and TRBJ2-1; the match to TRBD2 covers 9 bases. CDR1 and CDR2 (germline): SQVTM, ANQGSEA. This CDR3 is built from 12 residues. The V segment lost 4 bases and the J segment 8 bases; nucleotides outside the gene matches: 3. The CDR3 DNA is TGCAGCGTTGTCGGGACTAGCTATGAGCAGTTCTTC. It is translated as CSVVGTSYEQFF.

V and J are TRBV10-3 and TRBJ2-7; TRBD2 matches at 7 bases. From germline, CDR1 is ENHRY and CDR2 SYGVKD. The CDR3 contains 16 residues. Trimming at V came to 1 base and at J to 7 bases, leaving 13 bases not matched to a gene. The CDR3 spells CAISEWLASGTGEQYF. The DNA of the CDR3 is TGTGCCATCAGTGAGTGGCTTGCCAGCGGGACCGGGGAGCAGTACTTC.

V is TRBV27 and J is TRBJ1-6, with 7 bases identical to TRBD1. The CDR3 has 16 residues. With V trimmed by 2 bases and J by 2 bases, 3 bases remained unmatched. Germline V gives CDR1 MNHEY, CDR2 SMNVEV (reference sequence). CDR3 nucleotide sequence: TGTGCCAGCAGTTTACGGACAGGAGCCTATAATTCACCCCTCCACTTT. It codes for CASSLRTGAYNSPLHF.

This clonotype was found a few times. The chain has TRBV7-2 and TRBJ1-5, with 7 bases that match TRBD1. The germline V gene encodes CDR1 SGHTA and CDR2 FQGNSA. The V segment lost 4 bases and the J segment 0 bases; nucleotides outside the gene matches: 3. This CDR3 has 15 amino acids. The CDR3 reads CASSWTGGSNQPQHF. For the CDR3, the DNA is TGTGCCAGCAGCTGGACAGGAGGTAGCAATCAGCCCCAGCATTTT.

This clonotype has just a few counts. The chain combines TRBV12-3 or TRBV12-4 with TRBJ2-7; the match to TRBD1 covers 7 bases. Trimming at V came to 3 bases and at J to 6 bases, leaving 8 bases not matched to a gene. The CDR3 runs 14 residues. The CDR3, as DNA: TGTGCCAGCAGTTTGTGGGACAGTCTGGGCGAGCAGTACTTC. Its protein is CASSLWDSLGEQYF.

The chain joins TRBV5-1 to TRBJ2-2; D gene ambiguous. The V and J ends lost 2 bases and 1 base respectively, with 12 bases between them. Germline assignment: CDR1 SGHRS and CDR2 YFSETQ. CDR3 length equals 16 residues. This chain's CDR3 is CASSFTRTGNTGELFF. In DNA, the CDR3 is TGCGCCAGCAGCTTCACCAGGACCGGGAACACCGGGGAGCTGTTTTTT. The complete variable domain, with remaining parts taken from reference TRBV5-1 and TRBJ2-2, reads KAGVTQTPRYLIKTRGQQVTLSCSPISGHRSVSWYQQTPGQGLQFLFEYFSETQRNKGNFPGRFSGRQFSNSRSEMNVSTLELGDSALYLCASSFTRTGNTGELFFGEGSRLTVL.